Listed here is a single T cell receptor beta chain. Its antigen is undetermined. The junction and the germline gene differ at one end; a read error may be behind it. The sample originates from a study of T cell responses to AZD1222 COVID-19 vaccine. About the study: Samples with a second dose at about 4 or about 12 weeks were pooled together. General observations from the study: Vaccine-associated CD4 TCRs ranged over spike, dominating at 160-218 and 743-854. In the spike-specific TCR repertoire, nearly half reportedly target unmutated variant regions.

The assay was immunoSEQ multiplex PCR, and TCRdb's table has in-frame clones only and misses some. Of some 120,000 clones listed, about nine tenths are singletons. The CDR3 sequence is 14 residues long. From germline, CDR1 is GTSNPN and CDR2 SVGIG (reference sequence). The rearrangement links TRBV30 to TRBJ1-5; D unclear. Specimen: peripheral blood, collected on day 0 of AZD1222 vaccination. This sequence was found in an adult in good health. CDR3 nucleotides: TGTGCCTGGAGTGTACGGCCCAGCACTCAGCCCCAGCATTTT. This codes for CAWSVRPSTQPQHF.